This passage covers 16 T cell receptor beta chains from one sample sequenced in a study of regulatory T cells in long-lasting Graves disease. Time point of the sample: newly diagnosed GD, antithyroid drugs for less than 3 months. PBMC-derived RNA was used for the TCR library. Sequencing libraries for TCR beta were prepared with iRepertoire HTBI primers and Arm-PCR of CDR3 regions. MiXCR was run by TCRdb on the multiplex PCR reads, yielding one entry per CDR3 protein. The sample has some 200,000 distinct CDR3 sequences; roughly 19% are singletons. The same specimen was also included in a second study, on T cells in Graves' hyperthyroidism and ophthalmopathy.

Sequenced material: peripheral blood mononuclear cells (PBMCs), taken at new diagnosis, from a patient treated with antithyroid drugs. All receptors derive from a woman aged 30 to 39 with Graves disease.

This clonotype occurred many times. J is TRBJ2-5 and V is TRBV29-1; possibly TRBD1 for D (6 bases). Deletions cut 6 bases from V and 3 bases from J, with 14 bases between. This CDR3 spans 13 amino acids. The germline CDR1 and CDR2 sequences are SQVTM and ANQGSEA. CDR3 DNA: TGCAGCGTCCAGGGGAGCCGAAAAGAGACCCAGTACTTC. It is translated as CSVQGSRKETQYF.

The chain joins TRBV11-2 to TRBJ2-4, with no clear D. The ends were cut back, 5 bases at V and 3 bases at J, with 17 bases in the middle. Per germline, CDR1 SGHAT and CDR2 FQNNGV. The CDR3 totals 16 residues. DNA for the CDR3: TGTGCCAGCAGCCCCCAAGCGAACAGTGACAAAAACATTCAGTACTTC. Protein product: CASSPQANSDKNIQYF. Full variable domain (outside the CDR3, taken from reference TRBV11-2 and TRBJ2-4): EAGVAQSPRYKIIEKRQSVAFWCNPISGHATLYWYQQILGQGPKLLIQFQNNGVVDDSQLPKDRFSAERLKGVDSTLKIQPAKLEDSAVYLCASSPQANSDKNIQYFGAGTRLSVL.

This chain links TRBV5-6 with TRBJ2-4; TRBD1 matches at 9 bases. The V gene's germline CDR1 is SGHDT and CDR2 YYEEEE. V gave up 4 bases and J gave up 0 bases; unmatched junction bases: 14. The CDR3 totals 19 residues. CDR3 nucleotide sequence: TGTGCCAGCAGCCTGGGACAGGGATCCCTCTTTCTAGCCAAAAACATTCAGTACTTC. As protein: CASSLGQGSLFLAKNIQYF.

Many counts were recorded for this clonotype. A much larger clonotype is one base distant, so this may be a read error. The V gene is TRBV2, the J gene TRBJ2-1; 12 bases line up with TRBD2. CDR3 length: 17 amino acids. Germline CDR1 is SNHLY and CDR2 is FYNNEI. The CDR3 spells CTSSASLAGGSFSEQFF. CDR3 coding DNA: TGTACCAGCAGTGCATCGCTAGCGGGGGGGTCCTTTAGTGAGCAGTTCTTC.

This clonotype was counted many times. V is TRBV2 and J is TRBJ1-4; D possibly corresponds to TRBD1 (6 bases). The ends were cut back, 6 bases at V and 1 base at J, with 15 bases in the middle. Germline CDR1 is SNHLY and CDR2 is FYNNEI. This CDR3 spans 16 amino acids. CDR3 protein: CASRESYRVTNEKLFF. The CDR3 DNA follows: TGTGCCAGCAGGGAAAGCTACAGGGTAACTAATGAAAAACTGTTTTTT.

This clonotype has at least ten counts. The genes are TRBV19 and TRBJ2-7; TRBD2 aligns across 7 bases. The CDR3 length is 15 residues. Trimming at V came to 6 bases and at J to 3 bases, leaving 11 bases not matched to a gene. Germline assignment: CDR1 LNHDA and CDR2 SQIVND (reference sequence). The chain's CDR3 is CASRGTRDYNYEQYF. The CDR3 DNA is TGTGCCAGTAGGGGGACCCGGGACTACAACTACGAGCAGTACTTC.

In this sample, this clonotype turned up many times. This chain connects TRBV10-3 to TRBJ2-5; D is unclear. This CDR3 region has 13 residues. Germline-derived CDR1 and CDR2 are ENHRY and SYGVKD. V was trimmed by 7 bases and J by 5 bases, leaving 14 bases between them. The CDR3 sequence: CAITADESETQYF. CDR3 DNA: TGTGCCATCACCGCTGACGAGAGCGAGACCCAGTACTTC.

The chain recombines TRBV2 with TRBJ2-7; 12 bases line up with TRBD2. The CDR3 covers 16 residues. Germline V CDR1 and CDR2: SNHLY, FYNNEI. J was trimmed by 6 bases and V by 9 bases; bases with no gene match: 15. The CDR3 region has the DNA TGTGCCAGTAAAGCTTGGGCTAGCGGGGGGGTTGTCGAGCAGTACTTC. This gives the protein CASKAWASGGVVEQYF.

Many counts were recorded for this clonotype. This rearrangement joins TRBV28 to TRBJ1-1; 7 bases are a match to TRBD1. In germline, CDR1 is MDHEN, CDR2 SYDVKM. Trimming cost V 3 bases and J 3 bases; bases outside gene matches: 10. The CDR3 has 16 residues. The CDR3 protein is CASSFSTVTGYTEAFF. CDR3 coding DNA: TGTGCCAGCAGTTTTTCCACTGTGACAGGGTACACTGAAGCTTTCTTT.

The genes are TRBV30 and TRBJ1-1; D not resolved. This CDR3 has 14 amino acids. V dropped 4 bases and J dropped 4 bases, with 16 bases sitting between them. Germline V lookup: CDR1 GTSNPN, CDR2 SVGIG (reference sequence). CDR3 nucleotide sequence: TGTGCCTGGACCATACTAGCTTTGGCCACTGAAGCTTTCTTT. Amino acid sequence: CAWTILALATEAFF.

J is TRBJ1-2 and V is TRBV6-1; possible D gene TRBD1, 5 bases. This CDR3 region has 13 residues. The V and J ends lost 8 bases and 3 bases respectively, with 13 bases between them. Per the germline V gene, CDR1 is MNHNS and CDR2 is SASEGT. CDR3 nucleotide sequence: TGTGCCAGCGAGGCAGGGAATGACTATGGCTACACCTTC. Encoded protein: CASEAGNDYGYTF.

In this sample, this clonotype turned up many times. Written as DNA, the CDR3 is TGTGCCAGCCGCCGGCAGGCTTCCACAGATACGCAGTATTTT. It codes for CASRRQASTDTQYF. The chain recombines TRBV6-1 with TRBJ2-3; D is uncertain. The V gene lost 8 bases and the J gene lost 2 bases, with 14 bases spanning the gap. Germline V CDR1 and CDR2: MNHNS, SASEGT. The CDR3 is 14 residues long.

Here the CDR3 DNA reads TGTGCCAGCAGTTTGACTAGCGGGAGAGTAGCCAATGAGCAGTTCTTC. Translated, it gives CASSLTSGRVANEQFF. V usage is TRBV6-2 or TRBV6-3 and J usage is TRBJ2-1; TRBD2 aligns across 12 bases. The CDR3 runs 16 residues. In germline, CDR1 is MNHEY, CDR2 SVGEGT. J was trimmed by 6 bases and V by 4 bases; bases with no gene match: 7.

This clonotype was recorded only once. A read error may explain this, as a much larger clone is one base away. The genes are TRBV11-2 and TRBJ2-1; D call uncertain. CDR1 SGHAT and CDR2 FQNNGV come from the germline V gene. The CDR3 length is 13 residues. CDR3 loop: CASSLLVGNEQCF. The DNA for the CDR3 is TGTGCCAGCAGCTTACTCGTGGGCAATGAGCAGTGCTTC.

This clonotype was seen repeatedly, ten times or more. The V gene is TRBV19, the J gene TRBJ2-7; 10 bases line up with TRBD1. CDR1 and CDR2 (germline): LNHDA, SQIVND (reference sequence). The CDR3 is 13 amino acids. The trim removed 5 bases at V and 8 bases at J, leaving 6 bases unmatched. The CDR3 DNA reads TGTGCCAGTAGTGACAGACAGGGGGCGAAGCAGTACTTC. Encoded protein: CASSDRQGAKQYF.

This clonotype was detected ten times or more. The chain employs TRBV12-3 or TRBV12-4 and TRBJ1-2; 8 bases agree with TRBD1. J gave up 3 bases and V 3 bases, and 6 bases lay outside the gene matches. This CDR3 has 15 amino acids. CDR3 sequence: CASSLGQERDYGYTF. The CDR3 DNA sequence: TGTGCCAGCAGTTTGGGACAGGAACGGGACTATGGCTACACCTTC.